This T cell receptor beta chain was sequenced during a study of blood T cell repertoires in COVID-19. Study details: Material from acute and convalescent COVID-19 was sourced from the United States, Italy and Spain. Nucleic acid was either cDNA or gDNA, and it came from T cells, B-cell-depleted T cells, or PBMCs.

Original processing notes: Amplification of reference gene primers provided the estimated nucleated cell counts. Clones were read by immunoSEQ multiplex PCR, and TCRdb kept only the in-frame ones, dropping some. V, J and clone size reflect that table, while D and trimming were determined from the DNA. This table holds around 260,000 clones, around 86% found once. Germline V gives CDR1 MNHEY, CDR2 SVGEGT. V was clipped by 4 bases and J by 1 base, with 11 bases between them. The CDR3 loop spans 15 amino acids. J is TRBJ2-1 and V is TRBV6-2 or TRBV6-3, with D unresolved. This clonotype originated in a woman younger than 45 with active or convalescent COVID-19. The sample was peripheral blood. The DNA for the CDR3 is TGTGCCAGCAGTTTGAGCTCTTATTCCTACAATGAGCAGTTCTTC. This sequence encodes CASSLSSYSYNEQFF.